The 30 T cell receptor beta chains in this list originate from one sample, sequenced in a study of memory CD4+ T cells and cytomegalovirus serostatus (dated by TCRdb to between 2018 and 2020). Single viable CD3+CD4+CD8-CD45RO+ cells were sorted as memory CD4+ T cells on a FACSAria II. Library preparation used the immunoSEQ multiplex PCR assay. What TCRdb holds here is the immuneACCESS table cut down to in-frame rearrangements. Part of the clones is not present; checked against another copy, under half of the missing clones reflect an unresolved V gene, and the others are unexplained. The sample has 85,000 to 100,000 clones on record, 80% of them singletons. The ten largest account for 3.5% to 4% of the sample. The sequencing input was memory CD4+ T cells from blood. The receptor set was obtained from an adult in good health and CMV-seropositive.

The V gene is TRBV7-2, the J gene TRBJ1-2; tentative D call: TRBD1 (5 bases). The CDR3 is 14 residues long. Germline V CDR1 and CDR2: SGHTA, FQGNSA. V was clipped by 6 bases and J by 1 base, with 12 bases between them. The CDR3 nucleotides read TGTGCCAGCAGGGCTGGGACTTATAACTATGGCTACACCTTC. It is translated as CASRAGTYNYGYTF.

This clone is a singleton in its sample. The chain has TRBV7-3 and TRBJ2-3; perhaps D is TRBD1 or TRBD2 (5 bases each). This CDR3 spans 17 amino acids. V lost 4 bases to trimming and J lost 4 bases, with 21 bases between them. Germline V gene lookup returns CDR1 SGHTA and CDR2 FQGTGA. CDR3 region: CASSSQGSSRGADTQYF. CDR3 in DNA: TGTGCCAGCAGCTCCCAAGGTAGTAGCAGAGGGGCAGATACGCAGTATTTT.

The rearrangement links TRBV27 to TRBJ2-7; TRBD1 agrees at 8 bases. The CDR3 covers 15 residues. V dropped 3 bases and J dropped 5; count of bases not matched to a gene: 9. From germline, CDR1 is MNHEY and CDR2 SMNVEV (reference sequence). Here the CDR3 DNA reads TGTGCCAGCAGTTTTTGGGACAGGAGGCTCGACGAGCAGTACTTC. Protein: CASSFWDRRLDEQYF.

In DNA, the CDR3 is TGTGCCAGCAGCAAAGGGAGCGGACAGGGGTGGGCCGAGCAGTACTTC. This encodes CASSKGSGQGWAEQYF. The chain couples TRBV21-1 to TRBJ2-7; no check of the table's D call, TRBD1, against the DNA was made. TRBV21-1 is a pseudogene segment. The CDR3 covers 16 residues.

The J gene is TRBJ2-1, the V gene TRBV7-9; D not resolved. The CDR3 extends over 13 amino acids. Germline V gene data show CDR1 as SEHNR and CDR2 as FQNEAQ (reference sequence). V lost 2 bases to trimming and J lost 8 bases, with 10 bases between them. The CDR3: CASSLRLLDEQFF. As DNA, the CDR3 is TGTGCCAGCAGCTTACGGCTCCTTGATGAGCAGTTCTTC.

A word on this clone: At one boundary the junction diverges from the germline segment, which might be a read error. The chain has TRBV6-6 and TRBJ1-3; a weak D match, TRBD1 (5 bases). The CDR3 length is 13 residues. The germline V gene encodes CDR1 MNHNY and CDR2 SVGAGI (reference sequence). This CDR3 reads CASTPGGGGPEHF. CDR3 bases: TGTGCCAGCACCCCGGGGGGGGGAGGGCCTGAGCATTTT.

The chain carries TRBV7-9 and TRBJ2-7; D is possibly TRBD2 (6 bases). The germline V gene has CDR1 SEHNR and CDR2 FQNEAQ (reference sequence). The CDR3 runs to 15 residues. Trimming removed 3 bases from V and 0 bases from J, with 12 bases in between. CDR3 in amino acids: CASSFGGTNSYEQYF. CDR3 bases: TGTGCCAGCAGCTTCGGCGGGACCAACTCCTACGAGCAGTACTTC.

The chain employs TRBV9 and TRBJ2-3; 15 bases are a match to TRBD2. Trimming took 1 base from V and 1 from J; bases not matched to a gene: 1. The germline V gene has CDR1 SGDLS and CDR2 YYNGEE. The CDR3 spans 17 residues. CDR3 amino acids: CASSVRTSGRGTDTQYF. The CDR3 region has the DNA TGTGCCAGCAGCGTACGGACTAGCGGGAGGGGCACAGATACGCAGTATTTT.

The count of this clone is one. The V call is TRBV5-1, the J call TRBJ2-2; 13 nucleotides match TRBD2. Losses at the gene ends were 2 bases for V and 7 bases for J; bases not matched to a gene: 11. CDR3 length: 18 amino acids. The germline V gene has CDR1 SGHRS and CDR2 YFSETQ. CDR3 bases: TGCGCCAGCAGCTTTGGACTAGCGGGAGCCTTCGGCGGCGGGGAGCTGTTTTTT. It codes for CASSFGLAGAFGGGELFF.

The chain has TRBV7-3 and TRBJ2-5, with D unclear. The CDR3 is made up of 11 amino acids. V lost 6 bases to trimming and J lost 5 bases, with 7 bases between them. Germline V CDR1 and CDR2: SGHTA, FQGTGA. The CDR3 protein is CASSSGETQYF. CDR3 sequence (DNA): TGTGCCAGCAGTTCCGGGGAGACCCAGTACTTC.

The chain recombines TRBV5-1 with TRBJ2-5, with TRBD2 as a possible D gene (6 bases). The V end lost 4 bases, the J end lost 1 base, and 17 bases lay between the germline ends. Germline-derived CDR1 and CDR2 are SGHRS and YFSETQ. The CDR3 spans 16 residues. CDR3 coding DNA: TGCGCCAGCAGCCTGGGACTTAACGAGCCCCAAGAGACCCAGTACTTC. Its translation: CASSLGLNEPQETQYF.

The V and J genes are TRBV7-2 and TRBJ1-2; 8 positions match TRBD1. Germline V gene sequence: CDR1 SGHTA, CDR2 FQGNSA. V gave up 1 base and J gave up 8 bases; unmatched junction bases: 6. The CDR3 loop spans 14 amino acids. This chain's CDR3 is CASSLEDRAGGYTF. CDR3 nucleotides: TGTGCCAGCAGCTTAGAGGACAGGGCAGGAGGCTACACCTTC.

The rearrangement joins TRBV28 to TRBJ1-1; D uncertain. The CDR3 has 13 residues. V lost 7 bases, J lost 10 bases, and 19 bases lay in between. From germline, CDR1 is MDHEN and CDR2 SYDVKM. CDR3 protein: CASILPAGGLAFF. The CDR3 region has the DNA TGTGCCAGCATCTTACCGGCGGGCGGGTTAGCTTTCTTT.

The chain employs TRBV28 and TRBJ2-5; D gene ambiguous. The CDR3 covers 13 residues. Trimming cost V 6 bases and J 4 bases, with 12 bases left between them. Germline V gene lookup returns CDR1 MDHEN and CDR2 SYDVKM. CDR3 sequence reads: CASRRPARETQYF. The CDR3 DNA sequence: TGTGCCAGCAGGAGGCCCGCGCGAGAGACCCAGTACTTC.

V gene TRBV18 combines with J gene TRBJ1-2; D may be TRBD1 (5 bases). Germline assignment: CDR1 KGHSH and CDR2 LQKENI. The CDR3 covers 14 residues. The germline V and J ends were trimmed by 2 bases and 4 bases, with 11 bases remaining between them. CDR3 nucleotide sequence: TGTGCCAGCTCACCAGATGGGGACGCCTATGGCTACACCTTC. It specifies CASSPDGDAYGYTF.

CDR3 residues: CATTDLYGYTF. The CDR3, as DNA: TGTGCCACTACCGACCTCTATGGCTACACCTTC. The chain joins TRBV19 to TRBJ1-2; D gene ambiguous. The CDR3 is made up of 11 amino acids. CDR1 is LNHDA and CDR2 is SQIVND in the germline V gene (reference sequence). With 10 bases removed from V and 4 bases from J, the gap between germline ends came to 10 bases. The whole variable domain, filled in from reference TRBV19 and TRBJ1-2, reads DGGITQSPKYLFRKEGQNVTLSCEQNLNHDAMYWYRQDPGQGLRLIYYSQIVNDFQKGDIAEGYSVSREKKESFPLTVTSAQKNPTAFYLCATTDLYGYTFGSGTRLTVV.

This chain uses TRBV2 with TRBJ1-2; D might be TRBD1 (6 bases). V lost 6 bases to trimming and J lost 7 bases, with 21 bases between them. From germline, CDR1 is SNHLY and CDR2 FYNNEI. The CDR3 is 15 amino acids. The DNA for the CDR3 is TGTGCCAGCAGGAGGGGGGCAGGGGTGGGCGGTGGCTACACCTTC. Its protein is CASRRGAGVGGGYTF.

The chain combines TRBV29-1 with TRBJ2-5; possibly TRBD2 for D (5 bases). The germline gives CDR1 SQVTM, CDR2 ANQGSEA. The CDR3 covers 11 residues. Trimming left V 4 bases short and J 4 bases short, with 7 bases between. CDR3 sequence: CSVAAGETQYF. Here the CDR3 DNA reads TGCAGCGTTGCGGCGGGAGAGACCCAGTACTTC.

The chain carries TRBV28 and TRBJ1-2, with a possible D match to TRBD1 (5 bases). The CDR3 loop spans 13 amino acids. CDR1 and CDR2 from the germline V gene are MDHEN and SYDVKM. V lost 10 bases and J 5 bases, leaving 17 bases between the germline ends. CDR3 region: CATWIRGIYGYTF. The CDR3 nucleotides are TGTGCCACCTGGATTCGGGGCATATATGGCTACACCTTC.

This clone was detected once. CDR3 bases: TGTGCCAGCAGTCCTGGGAAGAACACTGAAGCTTTCTTT. Translating it yields CASSPGKNTEAFF. The V and J genes are TRBV27 and TRBJ1-1, with unresolved D. CDR1 is MNHEY, CDR2 SMNVEV, per germline (reference sequence). V lost 5 bases, J lost 1 base, and 8 bases lay in between. The CDR3 loop spans 13 amino acids.

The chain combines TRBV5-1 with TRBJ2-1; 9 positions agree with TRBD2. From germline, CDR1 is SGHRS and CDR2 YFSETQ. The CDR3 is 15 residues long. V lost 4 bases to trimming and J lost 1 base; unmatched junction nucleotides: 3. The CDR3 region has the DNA TGCGCCAGCAGCCCGACTAGCGGTTCCTACAATGAGCAGTTCTTC. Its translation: CASSPTSGSYNEQFF.

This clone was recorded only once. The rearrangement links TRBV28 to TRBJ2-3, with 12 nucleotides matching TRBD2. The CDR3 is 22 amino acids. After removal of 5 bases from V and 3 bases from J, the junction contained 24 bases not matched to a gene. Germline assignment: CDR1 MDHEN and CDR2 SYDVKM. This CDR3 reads CASSPRLGTGALAGGRTDTQYF. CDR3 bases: TGTGCCAGCAGTCCCCGCCTGGGGACAGGTGCTCTAGCGGGAGGGAGGACAGATACGCAGTATTTT.

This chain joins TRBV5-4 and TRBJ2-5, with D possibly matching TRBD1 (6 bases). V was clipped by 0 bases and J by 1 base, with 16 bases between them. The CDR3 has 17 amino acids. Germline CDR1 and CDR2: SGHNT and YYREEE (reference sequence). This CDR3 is CASSLARGSPSQETQYF. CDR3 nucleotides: TGTGCCAGCAGCTTGGCGAGGGGGTCCCCAAGCCAAGAGACCCAGTACTTC.

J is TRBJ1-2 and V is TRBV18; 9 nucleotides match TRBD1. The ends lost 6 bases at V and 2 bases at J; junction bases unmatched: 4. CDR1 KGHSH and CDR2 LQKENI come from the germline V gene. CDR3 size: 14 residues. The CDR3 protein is CASSPGQGNYGYTF. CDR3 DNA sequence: TGTGCCAGCTCTCCCGGACAGGGGAACTATGGCTACACCTTC.

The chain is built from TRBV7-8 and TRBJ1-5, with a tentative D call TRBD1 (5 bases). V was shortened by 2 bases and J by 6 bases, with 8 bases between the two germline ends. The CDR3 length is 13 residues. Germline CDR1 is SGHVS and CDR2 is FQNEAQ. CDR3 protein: CASSLTRGQPQHF. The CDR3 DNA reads TGTGCCAGCAGCTTAACGAGGGGTCAGCCCCAGCATTTT. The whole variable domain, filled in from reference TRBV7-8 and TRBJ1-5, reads GAGVSQSPRYKVAKRGQDVALRCDPISGHVSLFWYQQALGQGPEFLTYFQNEAQLDKSGLPSDRFFAERPEGSVSTLKIQRTQQEDSAVYLCASSLTRGQPQHFGDGTRLSIL.

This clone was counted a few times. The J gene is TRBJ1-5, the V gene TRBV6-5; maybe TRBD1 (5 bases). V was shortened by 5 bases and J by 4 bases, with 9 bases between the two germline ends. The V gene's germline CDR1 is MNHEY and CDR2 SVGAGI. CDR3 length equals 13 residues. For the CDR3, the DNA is TGTGCCAGCAGTGGGGCGCCAAATCAGCCCCAGCATTTT. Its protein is CASSGAPNQPQHF.

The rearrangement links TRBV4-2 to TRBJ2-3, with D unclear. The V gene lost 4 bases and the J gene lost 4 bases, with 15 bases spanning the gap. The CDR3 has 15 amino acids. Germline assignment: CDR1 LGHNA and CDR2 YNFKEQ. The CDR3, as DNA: TGTGCCAGCAGCCCCGTGACATTTTCGGCAGATACGCAGTATTTT. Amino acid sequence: CASSPVTFSADTQYF.

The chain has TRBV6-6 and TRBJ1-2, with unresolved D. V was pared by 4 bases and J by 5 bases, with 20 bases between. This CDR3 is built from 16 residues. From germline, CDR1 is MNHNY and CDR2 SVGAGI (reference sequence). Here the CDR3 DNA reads TGTGCCAGCAGTTCCCGAATGAGGCAGGAAGCATATGGCTACACCTTC. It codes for CASSSRMRQEAYGYTF.

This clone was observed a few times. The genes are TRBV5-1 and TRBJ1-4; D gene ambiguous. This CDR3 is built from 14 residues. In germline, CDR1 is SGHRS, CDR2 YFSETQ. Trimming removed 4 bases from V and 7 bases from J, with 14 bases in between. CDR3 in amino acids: CASSDPDRGEKLFF. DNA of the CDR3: TGCGCCAGCAGCGACCCTGACCGGGGTGAAAAACTGTTTTTT.

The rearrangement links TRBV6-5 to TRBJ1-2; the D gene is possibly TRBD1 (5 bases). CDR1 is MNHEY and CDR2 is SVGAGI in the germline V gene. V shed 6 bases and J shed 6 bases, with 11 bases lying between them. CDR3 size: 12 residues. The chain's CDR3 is CASRAGNHGYTF. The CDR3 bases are TGTGCCAGCAGGGCAGGGAATCATGGCTACACCTTC.